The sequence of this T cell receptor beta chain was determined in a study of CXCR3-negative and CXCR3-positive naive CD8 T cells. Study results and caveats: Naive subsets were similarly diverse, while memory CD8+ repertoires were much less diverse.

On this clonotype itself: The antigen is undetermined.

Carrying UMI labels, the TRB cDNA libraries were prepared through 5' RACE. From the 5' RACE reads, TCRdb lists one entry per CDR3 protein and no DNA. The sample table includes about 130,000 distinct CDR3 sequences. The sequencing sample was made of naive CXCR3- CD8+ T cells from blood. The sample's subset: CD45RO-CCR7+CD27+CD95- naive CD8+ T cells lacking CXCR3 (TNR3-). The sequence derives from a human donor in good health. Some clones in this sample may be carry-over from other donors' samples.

The CDR3 region is CASSLSRTGDEQYF. The V gene is TRBV28, the J gene TRBJ2-7; TCRdb selects TRBD1, and the lack of DNA leaves this call unchecked. This CDR3 comprises 14 residues. Germline lookup yields CDR1 MDHEN and CDR2 SYDVKM.